The T cell receptor beta chain under discussion was sequenced for a study of post-analysis software for immune sequencing data (dated by TCRdb to the mid-2010s). As for the study more broadly: Recorded disease courses included relapsing-remitting, secondary progressive and progressive-relapsing multiple sclerosis, with some patients lacking subtype annotation. The patient repertoires were compared against some twelve previously published healthy control repertoires obtained from donors aged about 6 to 27 years. A subset of samples was prepared in parallel using single-end sample barcoding, then pooled and co-amplified after Illumina adapter ligation.

The method behind the library was PCR. Sequencing was performed on an Illumina HiSeq 2500. To reduce PCR and sequencing biases, unique molecular identifiers were built into the TCR beta cDNA libraries. Roughly 500,000 cDNA molecules were obtained per 1 to 10 million input T cells, so each molecule approximated one T cell. The same protocol used for the earlier healthy control dataset was applied to prepare and sequence the patient libraries. Samples belonging to the same batch were prepared together, multiplexed and sequenced on a shared HiSeq lane. The authors' analysis ran thus. MIGEC was used to process the raw barcoded reads, and molecular identifier groups with only a single read were discarded before consensus assembly and CDR3 extraction. Clonotype tables were post-analysed with VDJtools, and diversity was normalized by down-sampling all datasets to the smallest sample size. To correct batch-related cross-sample contamination, repertoire overlap clustering matched CDR3 amino acid sequences but not nucleotide sequences. The public reads were quality trimmed at Q25 with fastp and then assembled into clones with MiXCR by TCRdb, keeping productive beta chains. Every CDR3 protein is listed once, alongside the most common genes and DNA of its rows. The V and J calls were not made by the authors but by TCRdb's processing. A total of roughly 570,000 distinct CDR3 sequences appear in this sample, roughly 34% of them only once. Around 6.1% of the sample comes from the top ten.

Here is what the overall study found, with its caveats: Roughly 5 TRBV segments, including TRBV5-6, TRBV5-1 and TRBV20-1, were significantly more frequent in patients than controls. Multiple sclerosis patients had significantly lower normalized Chao1 diversity than controls, a result that suggests substantial peripheral T-cell clonal expansion. The multiple sclerosis patient group was slightly younger than the control group. Direct clustering with F measure showed strong co-clustering of samples prepared in the same batch, prompting a batch-effect correction.

Note on this clonotype: Its antigen is unknown. Base qualities are missing; no much larger clone stands one base away.

The CDR3 goes from the cysteine to the phenylalanine over 14 residues. Solely the CDR3 DNA is kept, with 42 bases framed from the first base. Looking up the germline V gene yields CDR1 SGHRS and CDR2 YFSETQ. A distance of 15 bases separates the germline ends of V and J, which lose 4 bases and 7 bases respectively. TCR beta repertoires were profiled from peripheral blood of 13 young patients with multiple sclerosis to demonstrate the VDJtools post-analysis software. Multiple sclerosis patients were children and adolescents aged 6 to 15 years. The chain joins TRBV5-1 to TRBJ2-4; the D segment may tentatively be TRBD1 or TRBD2, each giving 6 matched bases. Material: blood. The sequence was obtained from a girl under 18 with multiple sclerosis. The CDR3 amino acid sequence is: CASSLSRGVNIQYF. Read as DNA, the sequence is TGCGCCAGCAGCCTCTCAAGGGGGGTGAACATTCAGTACTTC.